This section outlines one T cell receptor beta chain sequence together with its context. This clone appeared a few times. Its antigen is unknown. Base quality data are lacking; no much larger clone is found one base away. The data were obtained in a study of blood T cell repertoires in COVID-19 (dated by TCRdb to 2018 to 2021). General notes on the study: The collaborator samples originated in the United States, Italy and Spain and spanned the acute and convalescent phases of COVID-19. The prospective study material was composed of cDNA or gDNA derived from T cells, B-cell-depleted T cells, or PBMCs. The dataset comprised deeply sampled blood TCRbeta repertoires from subjects exposed to, actively infected with, or recovered from COVID-19. The repertoires were made available in a free public database intended to serve as a resource for research on the immune response to SARS-CoV-2. The samples were drawn from the first 160 participants of the ongoing ImmuneRACE study and from 1,254 subjects provided by 6 global collaborators. Nearly every sample came with metadata listing a de-identified subject ID, COVID-19 status, age in years and sex. Where available, HLA class I and class II types were taken from metadata supplied by the sample provider and were not determined by assay-based typing. The research as a whole found: How much clinical and demographic metadata was included differed by source and by participant, and the metadata was provided uncurated.

One collaborating source in Seattle enrolled patients during active infection and followed them longitudinally through the course of disease. The collaborating institutions used their own protocols to collect whole blood in K2EDTA tubes. For TCRbeta analysis, collaborators shipped samples in one of three forms: frozen whole blood, isolated PBMCs, or DNA extracted from either of those sample types. The CDR3 runs 16 amino acids, cysteine and phenylalanine included. Only the CDR3 DNA is retained, 48 bases long and in frame from the first base. CDR1 and CDR2, per the germline V gene (reference sequence), are GTSNPN and SVGIG. Trimmed from V: 1 base; trimmed from J: 7 bases; junction bases lacking a gene match: 11. TCRbeta CDR3 regions were amplified from genomic DNA by means of the immunoSEQ Assay, a bias-controlled multiplex PCR. The source study handled its data this way. The number of nucleated cells in each sample was estimated by amplification of reference gene primers within the assay. To quantify the absolute abundance of each unique TCRbeta CDR3 rearrangement, sequence reads were collapsed and filtered. Productive Simpson clonality was computed per sample as the square root of Simpson's diversity index over productive rearrangements. Here the immuneACCESS table is served through TCRdb, limited to in-frame sequences with V and J called. Missing clones are a known gap in these copies; in checked studies unresolved V genes cover under half, and the rest lacks a known reason. That table is the source of V, J and clone size, and D and trimming were worked out from the DNA. For this sample there are about 200,000 clones; 90% to 95% appear just once. The ten most abundant clones make up around 0.84% of the sample.

This chain joins TRBV30 to TRBJ2-2; TRBD1 fits 8 bases in the junction. Material for sequencing was peripheral blood. The sequence was obtained from a man aged 55 to 70 with COVID-19, enrolled during active disease. The CDR3 here reads CAWSGAGGAWGGELFF. The nucleotide sequence reads TGTGCCTGGAGTGGGGCAGGGGGCGCTTGGGGCGGGGAGCTGTTTTTT. The CDR3, completed at both ends by the reference TRBV30 and TRBJ2-2 genes, gives the full variable domain SQTIHQWPATLVQPVGSPLSLECTVEGTSNPNLYWYRQAAGRGLQLLFYSVGIGQISSEVPQNLSASRPQDRQFILSSKKLLLSDSGFYLCAWSGAGGAWGGELFFGEGSRLTVL.